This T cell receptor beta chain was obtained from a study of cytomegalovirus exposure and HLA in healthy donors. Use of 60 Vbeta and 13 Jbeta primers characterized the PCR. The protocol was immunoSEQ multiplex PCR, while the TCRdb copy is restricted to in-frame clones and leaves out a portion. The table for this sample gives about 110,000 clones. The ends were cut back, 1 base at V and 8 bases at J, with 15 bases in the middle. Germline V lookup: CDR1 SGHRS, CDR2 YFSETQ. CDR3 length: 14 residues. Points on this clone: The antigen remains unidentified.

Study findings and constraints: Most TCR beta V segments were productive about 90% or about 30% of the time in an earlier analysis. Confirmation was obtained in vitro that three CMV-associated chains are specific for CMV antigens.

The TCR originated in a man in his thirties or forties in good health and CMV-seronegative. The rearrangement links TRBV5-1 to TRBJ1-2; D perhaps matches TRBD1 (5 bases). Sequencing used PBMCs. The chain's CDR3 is CASSLLEGTGGYTF. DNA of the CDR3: TGCGCCAGCAGCTTGTTAGAGGGGACTGGGGGCTACACCTTC. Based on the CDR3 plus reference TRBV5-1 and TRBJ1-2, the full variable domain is KAGVTQTPRYLIKTRGQQVTLSCSPISGHRSVSWYQQTPGQGLQFLFEYFSETQRNKGNFPGRFSGRQFSNSRSEMNVSTLELGDSALYLCASSLLEGTGGYTFGSGTRLTVV.